This TCR beta chain emerged from a study of neurological immune-mediated disorders (dated by TCRdb to between 2017 and 2020). At the level of the whole study: Using UMI-based sequencing, the study compared peripheral blood TCR-beta repertoires from patients with HTLV-I-associated myelopathy (HAM/TSP), patients with multiple sclerosis, and healthy controls. Alongside PBMC samples, the set of some 98 TCR-beta libraries contained longitudinal samples, technical triplicates, and paired CD4+ and CD8+ T-cell subsets that had been sorted. The cohort comprised roughly 69 subjects: around 15 HAM/TSP patients, 35 or so multiple sclerosis patients and around 20 healthy controls. Study-wide findings and limitations: Across subjects, expanded clones never shared an identical CDR3 amino acid sequence, which suggests that the TCR-beta repertoires in every group were private. TCR clonal expansion was highest in HAM/TSP patients and lowest in MS patients, with MS patients falling below even healthy controls.

This clonotype was found many times. Its antigen is still unknown. No qualities accompany the bases; no much larger clone lies one base away. cDNA was synthesized by template-switch 5'RACE using a primer with a 10-nucleotide random unique molecular identifier that tagged each TCR transcript. Every sequencing run yielded over 170 million TCR-beta sequences covering 15-18 subjects. The RNeasy kit was used for extraction of total RNA. TCR-beta VDJ regions were amplified with primers for the TCR constant region and the 5'RACE anchor, using the KAPA Real-time Library Amplification kit. Sample indexes and Illumina adaptors were added in a first PCR, after which library yield was increased in a second PCR. The roughly 650 bp TCR product was size-selected on a 2% E-gel SizeSelection system after Ampure bead purification. Before pooling, library quality was checked on a Bioanalyzer, concentration was measured with Qubit, and libraries were quantified with the Kapa Library Quantification kit. An Illumina HiSeq 2500 was used to sequence the libraries paired-end at 2 x 150 bp. To increase sequence diversity, about 25-30% phiX was spiked into each library pool. As for how the authors treated the data: The quality-filtered reads were processed with the UMI-based MiGEC pipeline, whose error correction step removed more than 80% of the raw TCR sequences. VDJ genes were aligned to IMGT germline references, and clonotypes were defined by unique CDR3 amino acid sequence plus V-J genes. Clonal expansion, Shannon diversity and CDR3 relatedness (CalcPairwiseDistances, ClusterSamples) were evaluated with VDJtools, and phylogenetic trees were built with CLCbio workbench. Expanded clones were defined as having at least 8 unique UMIs, based on coefficient-of-variation modelling across technical triplicates. Clones were called with MiXCR by TCRdb after fastp trimmed the public reads at Q25, and only in-frame beta chains were retained. Each CDR3 protein gets just one entry, which takes the most common genes and DNA from the rows behind it. These V and J calls are TCRdb output, not the study's own analysis. The sample table lists about 43,000 distinct CDR3 sequences, about an eighth of them with a count of one. Of the sample, about 1.3% is held by the ten largest clones.

The healthy controls were volunteers from a blood bank in Maryland, USA. For unsorted PBMC libraries, 2 million PBMCs were used after storage in RNAlater at -80 degrees C until RNA extraction. Peripheral blood was subjected to Ficoll-Hypaque density gradient centrifugation to isolate PBMCs, which were then cryopreserved in liquid nitrogen. The receptor's source is a female donor in good health. Material for sequencing was PBMCs.

The bases are TGTGCCAGCAGTTTTTATGGCGGCACAGATACGCAGTATTTT. It encodes CASSFYGGTDTQYF. The chain is made from TRBV12-3 or TRBV12-4 and TRBJ2-3; a confident D gene designation cannot be given. Between the V and J ends, shortened by 3 bases and 1 base respectively, the junction contains 8 bases. The CDR3 has 14 amino acids, counting the end cysteine and phenylalanine. Left in the record is the CDR3 DNA by itself, 42 bases read in frame from the first base.